In this sample, the clone carrying this T cell receptor (beta chain) turned up once. In Seattle, patients joined the study during active infection and were tracked longitudinally. Authors' methods: Scientists estimated how many nucleated cells there were by amplifying reference gene primers. Generated by immunoSEQ multiplex PCR, the TCRdb table keeps only in-frame clones and is missing some. The V and J calls and clone size are taken from that table; D and trimming were inferred from the DNA. This table holds over 35,000 clones, 75% to 90% found once. The record originates from a study of blood T cell repertoires in COVID-19. Study summary: The United States, Italy and Spain were the sources of the acute and convalescent COVID-19 samples. PBMCs, B-cell-depleted T cells, or T cells provided the cDNA or gDNA that made up the material.

The sample consisted of peripheral blood. The receptor comes from a woman of 80 years or more with COVID-19, enrolled during active disease.

The CDR3 region is CASSRIRGSGQPQHF. CDR3 coding DNA: TGTGCCAGCAGTCGGATCAGGGGGTCGGGTCAGCCCCAGCATTTT. This sequence joins TRBV28 and TRBJ1-5; 7 nucleotides line up with TRBD1. Per the germline V gene, CDR1 is MDHEN and CDR2 is SYDVKM. V lost 5 bases and J lost 6; bases outside the gene matches: 10. The CDR3 length is 15 residues.